This note documents a single T cell receptor (beta chain) sequence. Its antigen is unknown. This sample was taken from a study of prognosis after radiotherapy for stage I lung cancer. Overall study context: At a biologically effective dose of at least 100 Gy and in 3 to 5 fractions, SBRT was the radiotherapy delivered.

The study, taken as a whole, reports: Where distant metastases developed, patients had lower Shannon entropy after stereotactic body radiation therapy. Reportedly, TRBV and TRBJ gene usage differed by presence of metastases in patients.

The CDR3 is 16 residues long. V was shortened by 3 bases and J by 5 bases, with 19 bases between the two germline ends. The TCR beta CDR3 region was amplified from genomic DNA, with two rounds of multiplex PCR being used for the amplification. The use of primers specific to each TRBV and TRBJ gene characterized first-round PCR. One entry per CDR3 protein, called by TCRdb with MiXCR from the multiplex PCR reads. Here the sample spans tens of thousands of distinct CDR3 sequences, around 42% being singletons. Sequenced material: PBMCs, taken before or after stereotactic body radiation therapy (not recorded which). V and J are TRBV12-3 or TRBV12-4 and TRBJ1-2, with a possible D match to TRBD1 (6 bases). This clonotype was obtained from a donor older than 45 with non-small cell lung cancer. In DNA form, the CDR3 reads TGTGCCAGCAGTTTGGGGGAACAGGGTAACCAGTATGGCTACACCTTC. This encodes CASSLGEQGNQYGYTF.